This TCR beta chain came from a study of PD-1 blockade in mismatch repair-deficient tumors. In regard to this clone: Its antigen remains unidentified.

Germline assignment: CDR1 LNHNV and CDR2 YYDKDF (reference sequence). The length of the CDR3 is 16 residues. V shed 0 bases and J shed 0 bases, with 9 bases lying between them. Sequencing used immunoSEQ multiplex PCR; TCRdb keeps in-frame clones, though not all of them. The sample includes tens of thousands of clones, 65% to 85% of them seen just once. Regarding the study as a whole: Rapid post-treatment expansion, then contraction, generally preceding radiologic response, marked tumor-resident clones.

Mismatch repair deficiency was confirmed in all patients, by PCR or immunohistochemistry. The chain joins TRBV15 to TRBJ1-3, with no clear D. This clonotype originated in an adult with mismatch repair-deficient cancer. Sequenced here: peripheral blood, sampled 12 weeks after starting pembrolizumab. The CDR3 is CATSRDSLNSGNTIYF. CDR3 DNA: TGTGCCACCAGCAGAGATTCGTTGAACTCTGGAAACACCATATATTTT.